The 5 T cell receptor beta chains below were found in one sample sequenced in a study of T cell clonotyping in hematopoietic cell transplantation. The assay was immunoSEQ multiplex PCR, and TCRdb's table has in-frame clones only and misses some. The sample consists of 10,000 or so clones, 80% to 90% of them appearing once. This material consisted of PBMCs, taken 180 days after allogeneic stem cell transplant. The receptors shown here come from a human patient who had an allogeneic stem cell transplant, so the T cells may come from the graft donor. The donor label of this sample is uncertain. Some clones in this sample may be carry-over from other donors' samples.

The chain recombines TRBV5-6 with TRBJ2-4; TRBD2 might be the D (7 bases). Trimming stripped 3 bases from V and 13 bases from J, with 14 bases between. The CDR3 extends over 12 amino acids. Germline loops: CDR1 SGHDT, CDR2 YYEEEE. CDR3 DNA sequence: TGTGCCAGCAGCTGGGGGGGCCCGGCGCAGTACTTC. Translated, it gives CASSWGGPAQYF.

The J gene is TRBJ2-5, the V gene TRBV13, with D uncertain. Germline V lookup: CDR1 PRHDT, CDR2 FYEKMQ (reference sequence). The CDR3 runs 16 residues. Trimming cost V 4 bases and J 2 bases, with 17 bases left between them. CDR3 sequence (DNA): TGTGCCAGCAGCTCCCGTGTCCCGGAAGATCAAGAGACCCAGTACTTC. Translating gives CASSSRVPEDQETQYF. The whole variable domain, remainder taken from reference TRBV13 and TRBJ2-5, is AAGVIQSPRHLIKEKRETATLKCYPIPRHDTVYWYQQGPGQDPQFLISFYEKMQSDKGSIPDRFSAQQFSDYHSELNMSSLELGDSALYFCASSSRVPEDQETQYFGPGTRLLVL.

V is TRBV2 and J is TRBJ1-3, with a tentative D call TRBD1 (5 bases). Looked up from germline, CDR1 is SNHLY and CDR2 is FYNNEI. Trimming shortened V by 8 bases and J by 0 bases, and 20 bases separated the two germline ends. This CDR3 is built from 17 residues. The chain's CDR3 is CASGLVAGRPSGNTIYF. The CDR3 nucleotides are TGTGCCAGCGGTCTCGTGGCGGGACGACCCTCTGGAAACACCATATATTTT.

This clone has only one observation. The rearrangement joins TRBV7-9 to TRBJ1-3; 7 bases are a match to TRBD1. The germline gives CDR1 SEHNR, CDR2 FQNEAQ (reference sequence). J gave up 0 bases and V 6 bases, and 5 bases lay outside the gene matches. This CDR3 spans 15 amino acids. The DNA for the CDR3 is TGTGCCAGCAGTTCGGGACAGAACTCTGGAAACACCATATATTTT. Translating it yields CASSSGQNSGNTIYF.

V gene TRBV30 combines with J gene TRBJ1-2; 12 bases line up with TRBD1. The junction had 4 bases not matched to a gene; V was cut back by 3 bases and J by 2 bases. The CDR3 runs to 15 residues. From germline, CDR1 is GTSNPN and CDR2 SVGIG (reference sequence). As DNA, the CDR3 is TGTGCCTGGAGAAGGGACAGGGGGCCCAACTATGGCTACACCTTC. As protein: CAWRRDRGPNYGYTF. The full variable domain, with the rest looked up from reference TRBV30 and TRBJ1-2, is SQTIHQWPATLVQPVGSPLSLECTVEGTSNPNLYWYRQAAGRGLQLLFYSVGIGQISSEVPQNLSASRPQDRQFILSSKKLLLSDSGFYLCAWRRDRGPNYGYTFGSGTRLTVV.